This is a list of T cell receptor beta chains from one sample in a study of blood T cell repertoires in COVID-19. The repertoire was sequenced with immunoSEQ multiplex PCR; TCRdb's copy has only in-frame clones and lacks some. The top ten hold roughly 2.7% of the sample, which has 130,000 to 150,000 clones, approximately 84% seen once. The sample comprised peripheral blood. The receptors originated from a human donor with acute or convalescent COVID-19. The donor label of this sample is uncertain. Both conserved end residues are trimmed from each CDR3. The order of the fields is J gene, V gene, CDR3 protein.

j_gene: TRBJ2-1; v_gene: TRBV7-9; CDR3aa: ASSHPGLAGGSNYNEQF
j_gene: TRBJ1-5; v_gene: TRBV6-1; CDR3aa: ASSDAGRSNQPQH
j_gene: TRBJ1-1; v_gene: TRBV5-1; CDR3aa: ASSNGRDHSTEAF
j_gene: TRBJ1-1; v_gene: TRBV20-1; CDR3aa: SVRGFREAF
j_gene: TRBJ1-1; v_gene: TRBV1; CDR3aa: TSSLGEGTGTNTEAF
j_gene: TRBJ1-2; v_gene: TRBV29-1; CDR3aa: SGGGLPYGYT
j_gene: TRBJ2-1; v_gene: TRBV24-1; CDR3aa: ATGAGGSYNEQF
j_gene: TRBJ1-1; v_gene: TRBV7-9; CDR3aa: ASSSTPPQGATEAF
j_gene: TRBJ1-6; v_gene: TRBV14; CDR3aa: ASSQGQVGDSPLH
j_gene: TRBJ1-1; v_gene: TRBV28; CDR3aa: ASSSPGGYTEAF
j_gene: TRBJ2-6; v_gene: TRBV2; CDR3aa: ASSELQQGPPGANVLT
j_gene: TRBJ2-2; v_gene: TRBV5-6; CDR3aa: ASSPDRGAGELF
j_gene: TRBJ2-4; v_gene: TRBV4-1; CDR3aa: ASSQDEGGLKVAKNIQY
j_gene: TRBJ2-7; v_gene: TRBV5-1; CDR3aa: ASSPLAEPYEQY
j_gene: TRBJ1-4; v_gene: TRBV5-1; CDR3aa: ASSLAGQGGNEKLF
j_gene: TRBJ1-2; v_gene: TRBV27; CDR3aa: ASCRDRATNYGYT
j_gene: TRBJ2-7; v_gene: TRBV18; CDR3aa: ASSPTGTGNEQY
j_gene: TRBJ2-7; v_gene: TRBV28; CDR3aa: ASSLGSLYEQY
j_gene: TRBJ2-1; v_gene: TRBV10-3; CDR3aa: ATASGTSANEQF
j_gene: TRBJ1-3; v_gene: TRBV27; CDR3aa: ASSKQGPGNTIY
j_gene: TRBJ1-5; v_gene: TRBV4-3; CDR3aa: ASSQDRGNNQPQH
j_gene: TRBJ1-2; v_gene: TRBV7-3; CDR3aa: ASSTAGGYGYT
j_gene: TRBJ2-1; v_gene: TRBV7-9; CDR3aa: ASSSLGTGGANEQF
j_gene: TRBJ2-2; v_gene: TRBV9; CDR3aa: ASKPGLVTGELF
j_gene: TRBJ1-5; v_gene: TRBV12-3/TRBV12-4; CDR3aa: ASSSLWSQPQH
j_gene: TRBJ2-1; v_gene: TRBV9; CDR3aa: ASSLYGGSSNEQF
j_gene: TRBJ2-3; v_gene: TRBV6-5; CDR3aa: ASSLPGADTQY
j_gene: TRBJ1-1; v_gene: TRBV5-4; CDR3aa: ASSLQGAAAAF
j_gene: TRBJ2-7; v_gene: TRBV6-5; CDR3aa: ASSYSSGQGGQY